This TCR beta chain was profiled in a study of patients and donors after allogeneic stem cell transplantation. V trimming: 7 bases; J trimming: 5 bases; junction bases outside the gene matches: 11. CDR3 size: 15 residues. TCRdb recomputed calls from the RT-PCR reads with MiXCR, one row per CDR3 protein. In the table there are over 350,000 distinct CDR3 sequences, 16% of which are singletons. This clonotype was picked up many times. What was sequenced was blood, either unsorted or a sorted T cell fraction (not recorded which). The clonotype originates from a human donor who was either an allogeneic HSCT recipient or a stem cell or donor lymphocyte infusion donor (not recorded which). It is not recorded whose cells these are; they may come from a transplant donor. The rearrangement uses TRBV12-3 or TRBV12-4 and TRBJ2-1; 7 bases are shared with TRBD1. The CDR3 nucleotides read TGTGCCAGCATCATCGGGACAGCCCCGAACAATGAGCAGTTCTTC. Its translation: CASIIGTAPNNEQFF.